This passage covers 27 T cell receptor beta chains from one sample sequenced in a study of identical twins. TCRdb reprocessed the 5' RACE reads via MiXCR and lists one record per CDR3 protein. The sample lists fewer than 450,000 distinct CDR3 sequences; 9% to 10% were seen once. The sequenced sample consisted of naive T cells sorted from blood. Receptors originate from a woman aged 50 to 60 in good health.

This clonotype was found a few times. The rearrangement joins TRBV6-5 to TRBJ2-3, with 9 bases matching TRBD2. The germline gives CDR1 MNHEY, CDR2 SVGAGI. V lost 0 bases to trimming and J lost 6 bases; unmatched junction nucleotides: 4. This CDR3 has 15 amino acids. The CDR3 region has the DNA TGTGCCAGCAGTTACTCAGTAGCGGGGGCCGATACGCAGTATTTT. This gives the protein CASSYSVAGADTQYF.

The table lists this clonotype with a few counts. This sequence joins TRBV9 and TRBJ2-6, with D unclear. V was cut by 1 base and J by 0 bases, with 14 bases left in between. CDR1 SGDLS and CDR2 YYNGEE come from the germline V gene. This CDR3 is built from 18 residues. The CDR3 nucleotides are TGTGCCAGCAGCGTATCTCTCCGCCCTAGCTCTGGGGCCAACGTCCTGACTTTC. Translating gives CASSVSLRPSSGANVLTF.

This clonotype was observed a handful of times. This rearrangement joins TRBV25-1 to TRBJ2-5, with unresolved D. This CDR3 is 12 amino acids long. The germline V gene encodes CDR1 MGHDK and CDR2 SYGVNS. V was pared by 3 bases and J by 4 bases, with 6 bases between. In DNA, the CDR3 is TGTGCCAGCAGTGACTACGGAGAGACCCAGTACTTC. Protein product: CASSDYGETQYF.

This clonotype was seen a handful of times. V is TRBV5-5 and J is TRBJ2-5; D gene ambiguous. Trimming shortened V by 0 bases and J by 4 bases, and 10 bases separated the two germline ends. The germline gives CDR1 SGHKS, CDR2 YYEKEE (reference sequence). This CDR3 region has 14 residues. The CDR3 is CASSLGKVRETQYF. The CDR3 nucleotides are TGTGCCAGCAGCTTGGGGAAGGTGAGAGAGACCCAGTACTTC.

Only a few counts were recorded for this clonotype. The chain employs TRBV29-1 and TRBJ2-1; D is perhaps TRBD1 (5 bases). V was trimmed by 2 bases and J by 9 bases, leaving 17 bases between them. The length of the CDR3 is 14 residues. In germline, CDR1 is SQVTM, CDR2 ANQGSEA. The CDR3 protein is CSVERPGLSGEQFF. CDR3 coding DNA: TGCAGCGTTGAACGTCCAGGGTTATCCGGTGAGCAGTTCTTC.

This rearrangement joins TRBV12-3 or TRBV12-4 to TRBJ2-7; a weak D match, TRBD2 (6 bases). V was clipped by 5 bases and J by 0 bases, with 17 bases between them. The CDR3 is 16 residues long. CDR3 sequence (DNA): TGTGCCAGCAGTATTCTCGCGGGACTCGCCTCCTACGAGCAGTACTTC. The encoded protein is CASSILAGLASYEQYF.

This chain uses TRBV9 with TRBJ2-5; D is perhaps TRBD1 (5 bases). The V gene's germline CDR1 is SGDLS and CDR2 YYNGEE. This CDR3 has 16 residues. With 0 bases removed from V and 2 bases from J, the gap between germline ends came to 14 bases. CDR3 sequence reads: CASSVGVRAGQETQYF. The CDR3 DNA sequence: TGTGCCAGCAGCGTAGGCGTCAGGGCAGGGCAAGAGACCCAGTACTTC.

This clonotype appeared a few times. V usage is TRBV4-1 and J usage is TRBJ1-1; D gene uncertain. The CDR3 is made up of 15 amino acids. Per the germline V gene, CDR1 is MGHRA and CDR2 is YSYEKL. Trimming cost V 0 bases and J 2 bases, with 10 bases left between them. This chain's CDR3 is CASSQDAPLNTEAFF. Written as DNA, the CDR3 is TGCGCCAGCAGCCAAGACGCCCCCCTAAACACTGAAGCTTTCTTT.

The chain carries TRBV12-3 or TRBV12-4 and TRBJ1-1; D perhaps matches TRBD1 (5 bases). CDR3 length: 12 amino acids. The V end was cut by 1 base, the J end by 10 bases, with 10 bases between. The CDR3: CASSLGQTRAFF. CDR3 DNA: TGTGCCAGCAGTTTAGGACAGACGCGAGCTTTCTTT.

The CDR3 reads CASSSGGPESYEQYV. In DNA, the CDR3 is TGTGCCAGCAGCTCGGGGGGTCCTGAGAGCTACGAGCAGTACGTC. The chain uses TRBV7-9 and TRBJ2-7, with 7 bases aligning to TRBD2. J was trimmed by 3 bases and V by 4 bases; bases with no gene match: 9. This CDR3 has 15 amino acids. Germline values: CDR1 SEHNR, CDR2 FQNEAQ (reference sequence).

V usage is TRBV3-1 and J usage is TRBJ2-1, with 11 bases that match TRBD2. Trimming at V came to 6 bases and at J to 5 bases, leaving 6 bases not matched to a gene. CDR3 length: 15 amino acids. Per the germline V gene, CDR1 is LGHDT and CDR2 is YNNKEL (reference sequence). Written as DNA, the CDR3 is TGTGCCAGCAGTGGTAGCGGGAGGGCGGACAATGAGCAGTTCTTC. It is translated as CASSGSGRADNEQFF.

This clonotype was seen a handful of times. The genes are TRBV4-1 and TRBJ1-1; D unclear. The CDR3 loop spans 14 amino acids. V gave up 1 base and J gave up 4 bases, with 10 bases separating them. CDR1 is MGHRA, CDR2 YSYEKL, per germline. CDR3 sequence (DNA): TGCGCCAGCAGCCAAGGAAGGAAAGTCACTGAAGCTTTCTTT. Its protein is CASSQGRKVTEAFF.

This clonotype was counted between two and nine times. The chain joins TRBV4-1 to TRBJ2-6; no definite D call. Trimming took 0 bases from V and 4 from J, leaving 19 bases between them. Looked up from germline, CDR1 is MGHRA and CDR2 is YSYEKL. The CDR3 has 19 amino acids. CDR3 sequence: CASSQDLAPIRTGANVLTF. CDR3 coding DNA: TGCGCCAGCAGCCAAGATCTGGCGCCAATCCGAACGGGGGCCAACGTCCTGACTTTC.

The sample holds many counts of this clonotype. J is TRBJ2-7 and V is TRBV4-1; D not certain. The germline V gene encodes CDR1 MGHRA and CDR2 YSYEKL. Trimming shortened V by 1 base and J by 0 bases, and 10 bases separated the two germline ends. This CDR3 contains 15 residues. The CDR3 DNA reads TGCGCCAGCAGCCAAGCTGTCTCTCACTCCTACGAGCAGTACTTC. This gives the protein CASSQAVSHSYEQYF.

This clonotype was detected only a few times. The genes are TRBV24-1 and TRBJ1-2; D is ambiguous. The CDR3 contains 15 residues. With 7 bases removed from V and 3 bases from J, the gap between germline ends came to 17 bases. From germline, CDR1 is KGHDR and CDR2 SFDVKD. CDR3 DNA: TGTGCCACCAGCGAGTCCACCGACGGGTACTATGGCTACACCTTC. Translation gives CATSESTDGYYGYTF.

The chain is built from TRBV7-7 and TRBJ2-4; D not resolved. CDR1 is SSHAT and CDR2 is FNYEAQ in the germline V gene (reference sequence). Deletions cut 1 base from V and 0 bases from J, with 16 bases between. CDR3 length equals 18 residues. CDR3 sequence (DNA): TGTGCCAGCAGCTTAGGGCGCTTGGACCCCCGAGCCAAAAACATTCAGTACTTC. This codes for CASSLGRLDPRAKNIQYF.

V gene TRBV28 combines with J gene TRBJ2-7; the D is unclear. Trimming shortened V by 6 bases and J by 2 bases, and 11 bases separated the two germline ends. Germline CDR1 MDHEN, CDR2 SYDVKM. This CDR3 contains 13 residues. The CDR3 region has the DNA TGTGCCAGCAGAGGGCAGGTCCCCTACGAGCAGTACTTC. This sequence encodes CASRGQVPYEQYF. The full variable domain, with the rest looked up from reference TRBV28 and TRBJ2-7, is DVKVTQSSRYLVKRTGEKVFLECVQDMDHENMFWYRQDPGLGLRLIYFSYDVKMKEKGDIPEGYSVSREKKERFSLILESASTNQTSMYLCASRGQVPYEQYFGPGTRLTVT.

This clonotype appeared a few times. This chain joins TRBV29-1 and TRBJ1-2; D gene uncertain. The V and J ends lost 1 base and 9 bases respectively, with 12 bases between them. This CDR3 is built from 12 residues. In germline, CDR1 is SQVTM, CDR2 ANQGSEA. The DNA of the CDR3 is TGCAGCGTTGAAGTTTTAGCAGAGCGCTACACCTTC. The encoded protein is CSVEVLAERYTF.

This clonotype was detected a few times. This chain uses TRBV6-1 with TRBJ2-1; perhaps TRBD1 as D (6 bases). CDR1 MNHNS and CDR2 SASEGT come from the germline V gene. V was clipped by 5 bases and J by 7 bases, with 15 bases between them. CDR3 length: 14 residues. CDR3 residues: CASSPGTYLNEQFF. For the CDR3, the DNA is TGTGCCAGCAGTCCCGGGACATATTTGAATGAGCAGTTCTTC.

In this sample, this clonotype turned up many times. V usage is TRBV5-1 and J usage is TRBJ1-1; D may be TRBD1 (5 bases). Trimming cost V 4 bases and J 7 bases, with 14 bases left between them. This CDR3 region has 13 residues. The germline gives CDR1 SGHRS, CDR2 YFSETQ. The CDR3 coding sequence is TGCGCCAGCAGCCTCCCCGGGACGGATGAAGCTTTCTTT. This codes for CASSLPGTDEAFF.

In its sample, this clonotype was seen many times. This sequence joins TRBV9 and TRBJ1-6; D not resolved. Germline V gives CDR1 SGDLS, CDR2 YYNGEE. Trimming left V 3 bases short and J 7 bases short, with 14 bases between. The CDR3 length is 15 residues. CDR3 in amino acids: CASSERPSGNSPLHF. CDR3 sequence (DNA): TGTGCCAGCAGCGAACGTCCCTCTGGGAATTCACCCCTCCACTTT.

This clonotype was counted only a few times. The chain combines TRBV27 with TRBJ2-7; TRBD1 aligns across 8 bases. Unmatched junction bases numbered 6, after V lost 5 bases and J lost 0 bases. This CDR3 is 15 amino acids long. In germline, CDR1 is MNHEY, CDR2 SMNVEV (reference sequence). CDR3 bases: TGTGCCAGCAGTCAGAACAGGGGGGTCTCCTACGAGCAGTACGTC. Its protein product is CASSQNRGVSYEQYV.

V and J are TRBV24-1 and TRBJ2-1; possibly TRBD2 for D (5 bases). V shed 0 bases and J shed 6 bases, with 14 bases lying between them. Per the germline V gene, CDR1 is KGHDR and CDR2 is SFDVKD. CDR3 length: 16 residues. The chain's CDR3 is CATSDLQDGGLNEQFF. For the CDR3, the DNA is TGTGCCACCAGTGATTTGCAAGATGGAGGCCTCAATGAGCAGTTCTTC.

In this sample, this clonotype turned up a few times. V gene TRBV11-2 combines with J gene TRBJ2-7; 10 nucleotides agree with TRBD1. The CDR3 is made up of 16 amino acids. V was clipped by 2 bases and J by 3 bases; unmatched bases: 7. Germline V gene sequence: CDR1 SGHAT, CDR2 FQNNGV. In DNA, the CDR3 is TGTGCCAGCAGCTTATCAGGGACAGGGGTTATCTACGAGCAGTACTTC. Its translation: CASSLSGTGVIYEQYF.

This sequence joins TRBV12-3 or TRBV12-4 and TRBJ2-7; D not certain. The CDR3 extends over 11 amino acids. V gave up 5 bases and J gave up 5 bases, with 7 bases separating them. CDR3 amino acids: CASSPLHEQYF. CDR3 in DNA: TGTGCCAGCAGTCCCCTCCACGAGCAGTACTTC.

The chain joins TRBV18 to TRBJ1-1; D is ambiguous. This CDR3 contains 15 residues. CDR1 and CDR2 from the germline V gene are KGHSH and LQKENI. The ends were cut back, 3 bases at V and 1 base at J, with 12 bases in the middle. As DNA, the CDR3 is TGTGCCAGCTCACCGGGGTTGTCCAGGAACACTGAAGCTTTCTTT. Amino acids: CASSPGLSRNTEAFF.

This chain links TRBV7-2 with TRBJ2-3; 9 bases map to TRBD2. Unmatched junction bases numbered 7, after V lost 4 bases and J lost 8 bases. Germline CDR1 SGHTA, CDR2 FQGNSA. CDR3 size: 14 residues. The CDR3 sequence: CASSSKTTSGTQYF. The CDR3 DNA sequence: TGTGCCAGCAGCTCCAAGACGACTAGCGGTACGCAGTATTTT.